The 17 T cell receptor beta chains below were found in one sample sequenced in a study of blood T cell repertoires in COVID-19. Generated by immunoSEQ multiplex PCR, the TCRdb table keeps only in-frame clones and is missing some. The sample lists a few hundred thousand clones, about 87% seen once, with around 1.6% in the top ten. Input material: PBMCs or T cells enriched from blood (not recorded which). Receptors originate from a woman in her forties or fifties who had recovered from COVID-19.

The chain combines TRBV4-1 with TRBJ2-3; 8 bases align to TRBD2. The trim removed 3 bases at V and 4 bases at J, leaving 6 bases unmatched. The CDR3 extends over 15 amino acids. Looked up from germline, CDR1 is MGHRA and CDR2 is YSYEKL. The CDR3 region is CASSQNSGIADTQYF. CDR3 DNA sequence: TGCGCCAGCAGCCAGAATAGCGGGATTGCAGATACGCAGTATTTT.

The chain couples TRBV7-3 to TRBJ1-1, with 7 positions matching TRBD1. CDR1 is SGHTA, CDR2 FQGTGA, per germline. The V and J ends lost 2 bases and 5 bases, in that order; junction bases with no gene match: 8. This CDR3 is built from 15 residues. CDR3 in amino acids: CASSLYRGGLTEAFF. In DNA, the CDR3 is TGTGCCAGCAGCTTATACAGGGGTGGGCTAACTGAAGCTTTCTTT.

This rearrangement joins TRBV7-9 to TRBJ2-1, with 11 bases aligning to TRBD2. Germline lookup yields CDR1 SEHNR and CDR2 FQNEAQ (reference sequence). Trimming at V came to 4 bases and at J to 7 bases, leaving 9 bases not matched to a gene. The CDR3 is made up of 16 amino acids. The DNA of the CDR3 is TGTGCCAGCAGCTCTTCGGGACTAGCGGTAGAAAATGAGCAGTTCTTC. Amino acid sequence: CASSSSGLAVENEQFF.

This chain joins TRBV7-2 and TRBJ1-1; 12 nucleotides match TRBD1. V trimming: 4 bases; J trimming: 10 bases; junction bases outside the gene matches: 7. From germline, CDR1 is SGHTA and CDR2 FQGNSA. The CDR3 covers 14 residues. The CDR3 region is CASSSGTGGGLAFF. The CDR3 nucleotides read TGTGCCAGCAGCTCCGGGACAGGGGGCGGGCTAGCTTTCTTT.

V is TRBV2 and J is TRBJ1-5; weak D call: TRBD1 (5 bases). V lost 8 bases, J lost 5 bases, and 16 bases lay in between. The germline CDR1 and CDR2 sequences are SNHLY and FYNNEI. CDR3 length equals 14 residues. CDR3: CASGGLGGDQPQHF. CDR3 in DNA: TGTGCCAGCGGAGGGTTGGGGGGGGATCAGCCCCAGCATTTT.

The V and J genes are TRBV19 and TRBJ1-2; no definite D call. The CDR3 sequence is 12 residues long. The V end lost 5 bases, the J end lost 8 bases, and 12 bases lay between the germline ends. Germline V lookup: CDR1 LNHDA, CDR2 SQIVND (reference sequence). This CDR3 is CASSSRFWGYTF. The CDR3 nucleotides are TGTGCCAGTAGTTCCAGATTCTGGGGCTACACCTTC.

V and J are TRBV14 and TRBJ2-5; D possibly corresponds to TRBD1 (6 bases). The CDR3 contains 16 residues. The germline CDR1 and CDR2 sequences are SGHDN and FVKESK. Trimming removed 0 bases from V and 3 bases from J, with 14 bases in between. The CDR3 coding sequence is TGTGCCAGCAGCCAAGATCGGGGCCAGGGGAAAGAGACCCAGTACTTC. Amino acids: CASSQDRGQGKETQYF.

The chain is built from TRBV6-5 and TRBJ2-7; tentative D call: TRBD2 (6 bases). V shed 6 bases and J shed 6 bases, with 6 bases lying between them. The CDR3 sequence is 10 residues long. Germline-derived CDR1 and CDR2 are MNHEY and SVGAGI. The chain's CDR3 is CASRGGEQYF. The CDR3 region has the DNA TGTGCCAGCAGGGGAGGCGAGCAGTACTTC.

The V gene is TRBV27, the J gene TRBJ1-4; D gene unclear. This CDR3 region has 15 residues. Trimming removed 4 bases from V and 3 bases from J, with 12 bases in between. From germline, CDR1 is MNHEY and CDR2 SMNVEV (reference sequence). The CDR3 bases are TGTGCCAGCAGTTCAAGCAAATCTCCTAATGAAAAACTGTTTTTT. This codes for CASSSSKSPNEKLFF.

This clone came up a few times. The chain has TRBV7-6 and TRBJ2-7; D uncertain. V was cut by 5 bases and J by 3 bases, with 11 bases left in between. Germline loops: CDR1 SGHVS, CDR2 FNYEAQ. The CDR3 is 13 amino acids. The CDR3 is CASSMQGGYEQYF. In DNA form, the CDR3 reads TGTGCCAGCAGCATGCAAGGCGGCTACGAGCAGTACTTC.

The rearrangement joins TRBV5-5 to TRBJ1-1, with 9 nucleotides matching TRBD1. The CDR3 is 16 residues long. The germline V gene has CDR1 SGHKS and CDR2 YYEKEE (reference sequence). The J segment lost 2 bases and the V segment lost 4 bases, leaving 9 bases of the junction unmatched. The CDR3 loop reads CASSLGQGNFNTEAFF. In nucleotides, the CDR3 is TGTGCCAGCAGCCTGGGACAGGGAAATTTCAACACTGAAGCTTTCTTT.

This chain connects TRBV7-9 to TRBJ2-5; TRBD1 matches 9 bases. Trimming removed 7 bases from V and 7 bases from J; junction bases left unmatched: 10. From germline, CDR1 is SEHNR and CDR2 FQNEAQ (reference sequence). The CDR3 is 14 residues long. CDR3 region: CASNKQGAEGTQYF. In DNA form, the CDR3 reads TGTGCCAGCAACAAACAGGGGGCAGAGGGGACCCAGTACTTC.

The chain has TRBV7-2 and TRBJ1-4, with 10 bases fitting TRBD1. CDR3 length: 15 amino acids. The germline CDR1 and CDR2 sequences are SGHTA and FQGNSA. The trim removed 6 bases at V and 6 bases at J, leaving 7 bases unmatched. The CDR3 is CASRKSGTGDEKLFF. CDR3 DNA sequence: TGTGCCAGCAGGAAAAGTGGGACAGGGGATGAAAAACTGTTTTTT.

V usage is TRBV7-8 and J usage is TRBJ2-1; 10 bases match TRBD1. Germline V gives CDR1 SGHVS, CDR2 FQNEAQ. The CDR3 consists of 14 residues. Trimming at V came to 10 bases and at J to 7 bases, leaving 10 bases not matched to a gene. The CDR3 sequence: CATTRGQGWNEQFF. The DNA for the CDR3 is TGTGCCACCACCCGGGGACAGGGGTGGAATGAGCAGTTCTTC.

Worth noting for this clone: Its ends do not fully match the called genes, so a read error is possible. The J gene is TRBJ2-1, the V gene TRBV7-7; TRBD1 matches 7 bases. Germline V gene data show CDR1 as SSHAT and CDR2 as FNYEAQ (reference sequence). This CDR3 contains 15 residues. The CDR3 DNA is TGTGCTAGCAGCCAAATGACAGGGCCCTACAATGAGCAGTTCTTC. It codes for CASSQMTGPYNEQFF.

This sequence joins TRBV27 and TRBJ2-3; TRBD2 matches 7 bases. J lost 2 bases, V lost 3 bases, and 8 bases had no gene match. This CDR3 is 16 amino acids long. Germline V CDR1 and CDR2: MNHEY, SMNVEV (reference sequence). CDR3 protein: CASSLQLAISTDTQYF. The CDR3 coding sequence is TGTGCCAGCAGTTTGCAACTAGCGATTTCCACAGATACGCAGTATTTT.

J is TRBJ1-4 and V is TRBV2, with D possibly being TRBD1 (6 bases). This CDR3 is built from 16 residues. Trimming cost V 0 bases and J 4 bases, with 12 bases left between them. CDR1 and CDR2 (germline): SNHLY, FYNNEI. The CDR3 DNA is TGTGCCAGCAGTGAAGCGAGCGACAGGCGTAATGAAAAACTGTTTTTT. It codes for CASSEASDRRNEKLFF.